A selection of T cell receptor beta chains follows, all from one sample in a study of tumor-infiltrating lymphocytes in primary liver carcinoma. Each CDR3 protein is one row after TCRdb ran MiXCR on the multiplex PCR reads. The sample holds more than 60,000 distinct CDR3 sequences; 60% to 75% are singletons and the top ten take around a quarter. The sample comprised liver tumor tissue from sampling region 4. These receptors originate from a middle-aged man with primary liver carcinoma and hepatitis B virus infection. The CDR3 runs from the conserved cysteine through the conserved F or W. A D gene is named only where the DNA matches it firmly. The size of a clone is reported for some rows only, either as once, few or many, or as a class for expanded clones.

DNA	CDR3	J	size	D	V
TGTGCCAGCGGCGAGGACAGGGGCGCCAACATCGGGGAGCTGTTTTTT	CASGEDRGANIGELFF	TRBJ2-2	.	TRBD1	TRBV4-2
TGTGCCAGCAGTCCGAGGACAGGAGAGGGAAATGAGCAGTTCTTC	CASSPRTGEGNEQFF	TRBJ2-1	.	TRBD1	TRBV7-9
TGTGCCAGCAGTTTAAAGGGCAGGGTAGCGGGGTTTACCCTCGAGCAGTACTTC	CASSLKGRVAGFTLEQYF	TRBJ2-7	many	TRBD2	TRBV28
TGTGCAAGCTGTTACAGACTTTCCTACGAGCAGTACTTC	CASCYRLSYEQYF	TRBJ2-7	.	.	TRBV6-5
TGTGCCAGCAGCTCTAGACACGTCGGATACAATGAGCAGTTCTTC	CASSSRHVGYNEQFF	TRBJ2-1	medium-sized	.	TRBV11-2
TGCGCCAGCAGCTTGGGGCTAGCAAGAGGGTACCAAGAGGCCCAGTACTTC	CASSLGLARGYQEAQYF	TRBJ2-5	many	.	TRBV5-5
TGTGCCAGCAGCTTAGAGGCGACTGTGTACTATGAGCAGTACTTC	CASSLEATVYYEQYF	TRBJ2-7	.	.	TRBV11-1
TGTGCTAGCAGTACCGGACGGTTTCCCGAGCCCCAGGATTTT	CASSTGRFPEPQDF	TRBJ1-5	.	.	TRBV11-2
TGTGCCAGTGGAGTTGCATACCCGACCGGGGGGCTGTTTTTT	CASGVAYPTGGLFF	TRBJ2-2	.	.	TRBV12-3/TRBV12-4
TGTGCCAGCAGTTACCCCAACAGGGGTGACCCAGATATGCAGTATTTT	CASSYPNRGDPDMQYF	TRBJ2-3	.	TRBD1	TRBV6-2/TRBV6-3
TGTGCCAGCATCTTAGGCTCAGCCCAATACAATGAGCAGTTCTTC	CASILGSAQYNEQFF	TRBJ2-1	.	.	TRBV11-1
TGTGCCAGCAGCTACATGGTGGCCGCCAGCGCGAGGAGCTCCTACGAGCAGTACTTC	CASSYMVAASARSSYEQYF	TRBJ2-7	.	.	TRBV4-2
TGTGCCAGCACCTCGGGGGCAACTAATGGAAAACTGTTTTTT	CASTSGATNGKLFF	TRBJ1-4	few	.	TRBV28
TGTGCCAGCAGTCAACAGGGGGCTGCCGAGCAGTACTTC	CASSQQGAAEQYF	TRBJ2-7	medium-sized	TRBD1	TRBV12-3/TRBV12-4
TGTGCCAGCAGCTTAGCCGCGGAGCCTACCTACGAGCAGTACTTC	CASSLAAEPTYEQYF	TRBJ2-7	.	.	TRBV7-9
TGTGCCACCAGCTTAGAGGGGAACACAGGGGAGCTGTTTTTT	CATSLEGNTGELFF	TRBJ2-2	.	.	TRBV11-1
TGTGCCAGTAGCCCCGGGACCTACGAGCGGTACTTC	CASSPGTYERYF	TRBJ2-7	few	.	TRBV19
TGTGCCAGCAGCTTAGCGGGTCGCGCCTGCGAGCAGTACTTC	CASSLAGRACEQYF	TRBJ2-7	.	.	TRBV7-9
TGCGCCAGCAGCCACCAGACAGGGAACTACGAGCAGTACTTC	CASSHQTGNYEQYF	TRBJ2-7	many	TRBD1	TRBV4-1
TGTGCCAGCGGTCCCACCCGGGGTAGCACTGAAGCTTTCTTT	CASGPTRGSTEAFF	TRBJ1-1	once	.	TRBV6-5
TGTGCCAGCTTTCGGGACAGCATAGATACGCAGTATTTT	CASFRDSIDTQYF	TRBJ2-3	once	TRBD1	TRBV11-2
TGCGCCAGCAGTGTAGGGATAAAGCGCCTACTAAACAATGAGCAGTTCTTC	CASSVGIKRLLNNEQFF	TRBJ2-1	.	.	TRBV6-1
TGTGCCAGCAGTGGGAGTTCGCGAGCGGGAAGGTCAGATACGCAGTATTTT	CASSGSSRAGRSDTQYF	TRBJ2-3	many	TRBD2	TRBV28
TGTGCCAGTGACCGGAACAGAGGCTACGACCAGTACTTC	CASDRNRGYDQYF	TRBJ2-7	.	.	TRBV6-5
TGTGCCAGCAGTGAAGCTGAAACAGGTGATAGTAAGTTCTTC	CASSEAETGDSKFF	TRBJ2-1	.	.	TRBV2
TGTGCCATCAATGAGGGAAGGTCAGCTGGAGGACACTTC	CAINEGRSAGGHF	TRBJ2-7	.	.	TRBV10-3
TGTGCCAGCGGCTTAAGGCTCGGGGACTGGGAGACCCAGTACTTC	CASGLRLGDWETQYF	TRBJ2-5	.	.	TRBV11-2
TGTGCCAGCAGTTTCCAGACGGATAATGAAAAACTGTTTTTT	CASSFQTDNEKLFF	TRBJ1-4	many	.	TRBV12-3/TRBV12-4
TGTGTCAGCAGCTTAGGTTTAGCCGAGTACAATGAGCAGTTCTTC	CVSSLGLAEYNEQFF	TRBJ2-1	.	.	TRBV11-1